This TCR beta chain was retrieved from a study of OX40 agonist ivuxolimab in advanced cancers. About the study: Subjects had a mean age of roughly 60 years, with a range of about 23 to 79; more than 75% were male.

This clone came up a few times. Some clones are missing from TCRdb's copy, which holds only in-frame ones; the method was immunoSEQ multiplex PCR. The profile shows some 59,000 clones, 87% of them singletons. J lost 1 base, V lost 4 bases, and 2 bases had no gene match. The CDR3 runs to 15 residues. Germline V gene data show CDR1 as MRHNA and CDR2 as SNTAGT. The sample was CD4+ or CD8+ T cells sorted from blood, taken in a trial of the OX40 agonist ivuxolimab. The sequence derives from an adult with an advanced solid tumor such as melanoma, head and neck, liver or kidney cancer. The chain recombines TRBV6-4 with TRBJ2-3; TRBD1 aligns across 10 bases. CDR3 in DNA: TGTGCCAGCAGTGCCGGGACAGGGGGCACAGATACGCAGTATTTT. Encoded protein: CASSAGTGGTDTQYF.